The 9 T cell receptor beta chains below all came from one sample that was sequenced in a study of metastatic and nonmetastatic thyroid tumors. TCRdb reassembled clones from the PCR reads with MiXCR. This repertoire shows approximately 9,600 clones, 25% to 40% found once; its top ten account for approximately 5%. All patients were untreated before thyroid surgery. The sequenced sample was tumor tissue. The receptors originated from a female donor with papillary thyroid cancer or a benign thyroid nodule (not recorded which). Some clones in this sample may be carry-over from other donors' samples.

A remark on this clone: A much more abundant neighbour one base away suggests this may be a read error. V and J are TRBV19 and TRBJ2-5; tentative D call: TRBD2 (6 bases). This CDR3 has 14 amino acids. V gave up 5 bases and J gave up 2 bases, with 12 bases separating them. Germline V lookup: CDR1 LNHDA, CDR2 SQIVND (reference sequence). CDR3 bases: TGTGCCAGTAGTGTACGTGGGGGGCAAGAGACCCAGTACTTC. Its protein product is CASSVRGGQETQYF.

This sequence joins TRBV5-1 and TRBJ2-7; D not certain. The CDR3 totals 16 residues. V was trimmed by 0 bases and J by 6 bases, leaving 19 bases between them. The germline V gene has CDR1 SGHRS and CDR2 YFSETQ. CDR3 nucleotide sequence: TGCGCCAGCAGCTTGGAGGTAGTCCTTGTTGGCGGCGAGCAGTACTTC. Its translation: CASSLEVVLVGGEQYF.

This rearrangement joins TRBV28 to TRBJ2-7; no clear D gene. This CDR3 is built from 16 residues. CDR1 is MDHEN, CDR2 SYDVKM, per germline. V gave up 4 bases and J gave up 0 bases, with 16 bases separating them. DNA of the CDR3: TGTGCCAGCAGTTCAGAGGCGGACCCACACTCCTACGAGCAGTACTTC. Protein: CASSSEADPHSYEQYF.

A few counts support this clone. CDR3 sequence reads: CASEHGRCEQFF. CDR3 in DNA: TGTGCCAGCGAACATGGCCGGTGTGAACAGTTCTTC. The genes are TRBV10-3 and TRBJ2-1; no reliable D call. V dropped 10 bases and J dropped 13 bases, with 20 bases sitting between them. Germline V gene sequence: CDR1 ENHRY, CDR2 SYGVKD. CDR3 length: 12 amino acids.

This clone is medium-sized within its sample. The rearrangement joins TRBV19 to TRBJ1-2, with 7 bases identical to TRBD1. From germline, CDR1 is LNHDA and CDR2 SQIVND (reference sequence). This CDR3 contains 14 residues. V lost 6 bases and J lost 4; bases outside the gene matches: 8. The CDR3 region is CASRRDSISYGYTF. In DNA, the CDR3 is TGTGCCAGTAGGAGGGACAGTATTTCCTATGGCTACACCTTC.

This clone was recorded many times. A much larger clone is a single base away; this may be a read error. This sequence joins TRBV12-3 or TRBV12-4 and TRBJ2-5; no firm D call. The CDR3 totals 16 residues. Trimming pared 1 base from V and 3 bases from J, leaving 15 bases between. As DNA, the CDR3 is TGTGCCAGCAGTTTAGGGCGCGCCCAGGTAAAAGAGACCCAGTACTTC. This gives the protein CASSLGRAQVKETQYF.

By share of the sample, this clone is medium-sized. V usage is TRBV29-1 and J usage is TRBJ2-7, with D tentatively TRBD1 or TRBD2 (5 bases each). Germline CDR1 is SQVTM and CDR2 is ANQGSEA. The ends were cut back, 4 bases at V and 0 bases at J, with 10 bases in the middle. CDR3 length equals 13 residues. CDR3 protein: CSVAAGSSYEQYF. CDR3 nucleotide sequence: TGCAGCGTTGCGGCAGGGAGCTCCTACGAGCAGTACTTC.

The J gene is TRBJ2-7, the V gene TRBV2, with 10 bases lining up with TRBD2. Germline-derived CDR1 and CDR2 are SNHLY and FYNNEI. There are 15 residues in the CDR3. Losses at the gene ends were 7 bases for V and 6 bases for J; bases not matched to a gene: 12. The CDR3 bases are TGTGCCAGCACCAGCGGGAGGGTAGCCCCTGGCGAGCAGTACTTC. Translation: CASTSGRVAPGEQYF.

The CDR3 sequence is CASSLGQGGGYTF. CDR3 DNA sequence: TGTGCCAGCAGCTTGGGACAGGGGGGTGGCTACACCTTC. The rearrangement uses TRBV11-2 and TRBJ1-2; 11 bases are a match to TRBD1. V shed 3 bases, J shed 7 bases, and the junction held 1 base outside the gene matches. The CDR3 runs 13 residues. Germline V gene sequence: CDR1 SGHAT, CDR2 FQNNGV.